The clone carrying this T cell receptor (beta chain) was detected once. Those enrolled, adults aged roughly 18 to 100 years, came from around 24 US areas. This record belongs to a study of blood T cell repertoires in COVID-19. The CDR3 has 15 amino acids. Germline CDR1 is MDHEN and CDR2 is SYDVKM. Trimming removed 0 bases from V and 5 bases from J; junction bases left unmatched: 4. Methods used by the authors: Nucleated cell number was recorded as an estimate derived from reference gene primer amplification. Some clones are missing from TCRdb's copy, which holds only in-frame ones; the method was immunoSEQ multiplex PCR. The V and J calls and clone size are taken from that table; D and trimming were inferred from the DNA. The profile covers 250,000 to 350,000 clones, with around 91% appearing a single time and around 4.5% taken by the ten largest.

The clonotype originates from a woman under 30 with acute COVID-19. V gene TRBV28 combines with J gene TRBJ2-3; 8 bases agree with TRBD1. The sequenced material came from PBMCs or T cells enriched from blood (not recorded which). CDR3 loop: CASSLWQGAGDTQYF. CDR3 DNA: TGTGCCAGCAGTTTATGGCAGGGGGCCGGAGATACGCAGTATTTT.